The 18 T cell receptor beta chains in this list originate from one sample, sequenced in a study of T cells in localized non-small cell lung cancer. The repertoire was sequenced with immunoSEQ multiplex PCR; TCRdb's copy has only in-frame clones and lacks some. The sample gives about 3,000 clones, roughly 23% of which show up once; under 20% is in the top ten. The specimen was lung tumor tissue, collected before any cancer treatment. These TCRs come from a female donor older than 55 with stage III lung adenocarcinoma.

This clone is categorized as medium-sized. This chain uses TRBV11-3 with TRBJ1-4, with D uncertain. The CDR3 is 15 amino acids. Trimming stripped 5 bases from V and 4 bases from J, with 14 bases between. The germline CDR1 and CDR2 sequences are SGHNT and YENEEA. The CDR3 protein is CASSQSSVSNEKLFF. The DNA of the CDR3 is TGTGCCAGCAGCCAGAGTTCTGTTAGTAATGAAAAACTGTTTTTT.

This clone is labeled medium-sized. This CDR3 reads CASSQDQGLIYEQYF. The CDR3 nucleotides are TGCGCCAGCAGCCAAGATCAGGGACTCATCTACGAGCAGTACTTC. The chain has TRBV23-1 and TRBJ2-7; TRBD2 is a possible D gene (6 bases). TRBV23-1 is sorted into the ORF group, with uncertain function. Trimming pared 6 bases from V and 3 bases from J, leaving 18 bases between. This CDR3 region has 15 residues.

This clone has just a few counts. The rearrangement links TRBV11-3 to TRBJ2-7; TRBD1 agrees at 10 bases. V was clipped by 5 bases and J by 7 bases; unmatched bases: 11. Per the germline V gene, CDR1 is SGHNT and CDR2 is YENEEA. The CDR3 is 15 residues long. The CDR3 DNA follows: TGTGCCAGCAGCGGACTTTGGACAGGGGGTGAAGAGCAGTACTTC. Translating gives CASSGLWTGGEEQYF.

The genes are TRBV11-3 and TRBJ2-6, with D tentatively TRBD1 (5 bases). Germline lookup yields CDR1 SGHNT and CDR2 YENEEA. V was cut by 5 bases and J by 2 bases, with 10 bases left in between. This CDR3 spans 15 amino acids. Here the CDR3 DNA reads TGTGCCAGCAGCCATTACAGGACTGGGGCCAACGTCCTGACTTTC. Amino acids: CASSHYRTGANVLTF.

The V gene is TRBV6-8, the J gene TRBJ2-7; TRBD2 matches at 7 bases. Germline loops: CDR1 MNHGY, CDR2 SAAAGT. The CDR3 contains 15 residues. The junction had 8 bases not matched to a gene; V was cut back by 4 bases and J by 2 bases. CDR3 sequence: CASSSRGGSTYEQYF. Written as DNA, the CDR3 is TGTGCCAGCAGTTCGCGCGGGGGATCCACCTACGAGCAGTACTTC.

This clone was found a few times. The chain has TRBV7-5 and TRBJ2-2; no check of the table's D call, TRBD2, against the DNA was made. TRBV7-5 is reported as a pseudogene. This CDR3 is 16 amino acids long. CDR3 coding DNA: TGTGCCAGCAGCTTAACCTCGACTAGAGCCGGCGGGGAGCTGTTTTTT. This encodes CASSLTSTRAGGELFF.

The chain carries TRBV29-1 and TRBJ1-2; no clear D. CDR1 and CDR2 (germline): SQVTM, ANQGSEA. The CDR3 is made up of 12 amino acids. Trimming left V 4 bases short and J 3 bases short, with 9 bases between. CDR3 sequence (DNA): TGCAGCGTTGCAACGGTTTACTATGGCTACACCTTC. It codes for CSVATVYYGYTF.

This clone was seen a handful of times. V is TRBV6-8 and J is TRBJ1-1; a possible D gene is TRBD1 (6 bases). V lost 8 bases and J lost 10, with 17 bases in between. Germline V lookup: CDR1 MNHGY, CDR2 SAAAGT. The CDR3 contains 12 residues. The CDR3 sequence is CASYTMGGPAFF. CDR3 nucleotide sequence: TGTGCCAGCTATACCATGGGGGGGCCAGCTTTCTTT.

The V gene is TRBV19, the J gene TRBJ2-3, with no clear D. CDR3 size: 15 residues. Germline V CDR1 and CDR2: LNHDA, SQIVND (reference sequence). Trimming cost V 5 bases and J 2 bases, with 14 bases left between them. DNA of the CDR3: TGTGCCAGTAGTTCTCTGCAGGTGTCCACAGATACGCAGTATTTT. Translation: CASSSLQVSTDTQYF.

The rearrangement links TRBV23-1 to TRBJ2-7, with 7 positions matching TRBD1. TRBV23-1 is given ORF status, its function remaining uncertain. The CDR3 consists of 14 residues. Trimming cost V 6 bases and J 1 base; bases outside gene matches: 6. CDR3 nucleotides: TGCGCCAGCAGCCAAGGGACAGAATCCTACGAGCAGTACTTC. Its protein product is CASSQGTESYEQYF.

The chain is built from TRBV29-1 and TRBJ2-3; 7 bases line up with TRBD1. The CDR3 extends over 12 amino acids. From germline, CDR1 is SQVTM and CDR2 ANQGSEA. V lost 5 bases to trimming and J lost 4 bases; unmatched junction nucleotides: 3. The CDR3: CSVSQGSDTQYF. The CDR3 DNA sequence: TGCAGCGTTTCACAGGGGTCAGATACGCAGTATTTT.

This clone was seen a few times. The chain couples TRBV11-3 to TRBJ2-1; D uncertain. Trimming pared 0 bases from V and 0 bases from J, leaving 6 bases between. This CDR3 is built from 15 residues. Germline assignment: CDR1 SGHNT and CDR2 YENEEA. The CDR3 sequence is CASSLDPSSYNEQFF. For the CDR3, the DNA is TGTGCCAGCAGCTTAGATCCCAGCTCCTACAATGAGCAGTTCTTC.

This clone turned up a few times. CDR3 residues: CASSYSFAGQGYYGYTF. For the CDR3, the DNA is TGTGCCAGCAGTTACTCGTTTGCGGGACAGGGATATTATGGCTACACCTTC. V is TRBV6-8 and J is TRBJ1-2; TRBD1 matches 9 bases. J was trimmed by 5 bases and V by 0 bases; bases with no gene match: 10. CDR3 length equals 17 residues. Germline CDR1 and CDR2: MNHGY and SAAAGT.

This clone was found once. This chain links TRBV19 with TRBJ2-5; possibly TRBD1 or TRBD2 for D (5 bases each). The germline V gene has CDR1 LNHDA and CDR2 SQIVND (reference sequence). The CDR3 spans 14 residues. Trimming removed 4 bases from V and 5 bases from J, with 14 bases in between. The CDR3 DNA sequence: TGTGCCAGTAGTAAGCTGGGGGACGCGGAGACCCAGTACTTC. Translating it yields CASSKLGDAETQYF.

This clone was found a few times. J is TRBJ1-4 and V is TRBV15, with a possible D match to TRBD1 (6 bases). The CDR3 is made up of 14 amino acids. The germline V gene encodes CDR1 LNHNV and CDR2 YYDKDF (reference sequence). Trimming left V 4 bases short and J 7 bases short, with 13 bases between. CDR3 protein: CATSNGGALEKLFF. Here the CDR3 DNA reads TGTGCCACCAGCAACGGGGGGGCCCTTGAAAAACTGTTTTTT. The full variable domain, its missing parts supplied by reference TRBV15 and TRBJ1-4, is DAMVIQNPRYQVTQFGKPVTLSCSQTLNHNVMYWYQQKSSQAPKLLFHYYDKDFNNEADTPDNFQSRRPNTSFCFLDIRSPGLGDTAMYLCATSNGGALEKLFFGSGTQLSVL.

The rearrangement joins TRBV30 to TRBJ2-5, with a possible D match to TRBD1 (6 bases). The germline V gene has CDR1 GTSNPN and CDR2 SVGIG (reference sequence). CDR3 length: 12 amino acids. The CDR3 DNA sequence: TGTGCGCATTCTGCAGGGGCTGAGACCCAGTACTTC. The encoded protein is CAHSAGAETQYF. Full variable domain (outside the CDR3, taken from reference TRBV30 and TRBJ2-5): SQTIHQWPATLVQPVGSPLSLECTVEGTSNPNLYWYRQAAGRGLQLLFYSVGIGQISSEVPQNLSASRPQDRQFILSSKKLLLSDSGFYLCAHSAGAETQYFGPGTRLLVL.

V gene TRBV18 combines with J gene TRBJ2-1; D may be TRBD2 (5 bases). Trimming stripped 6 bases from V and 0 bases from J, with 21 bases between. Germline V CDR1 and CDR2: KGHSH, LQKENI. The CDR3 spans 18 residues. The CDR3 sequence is CASSPERGGLGSYNEQFF. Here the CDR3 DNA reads TGTGCCAGCTCGCCAGAAAGAGGAGGCCTAGGCTCCTACAATGAGCAGTTCTTC.

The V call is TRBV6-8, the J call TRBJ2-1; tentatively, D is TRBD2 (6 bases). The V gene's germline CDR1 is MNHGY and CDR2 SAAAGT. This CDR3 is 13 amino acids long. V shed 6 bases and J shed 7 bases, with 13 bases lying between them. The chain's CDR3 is CASRAGSSNEQFF. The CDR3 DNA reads TGTGCCAGCAGGGCGGGGAGCTCGAATGAGCAGTTCTTC.